The 9 T cell receptor beta chains listed next were all sequenced from one sample in a study of pediatric ulcerative colitis. Only in-frame clones appear in the TCRdb table, and some are missing; sequencing was by immunoSEQ multiplex PCR. Of 20,000 to 30,000 clones in the sample, more than 65% are singletons; the top ten hold 7.8%. During colonoscopy, one to two rectal pinch biopsies were collected. Sequencing was done on a sample of gut tissue. These TCRs come from a boy aged 5-17 years with severe ulcerative colitis.

The CDR3: CASRKGVGASYEQYF. CDR3 sequence (DNA): TGTGCCAGCAGGAAAGGAGTAGGGGCCTCCTACGAGCAGTACTTC. The chain couples TRBV6-5 to TRBJ2-5, with D perhaps matching TRBD1 (5 bases). Judging by the DNA end, TRBJ2-7 fits better; the J call may be wrong. The CDR3 contains 15 residues. CDR1 is MNHEY and CDR2 is SVGAGI in the germline V gene.

The chain has TRBV7-2 and TRBJ1-1; the D gene is possibly TRBD1 (5 bases). This CDR3 spans 13 amino acids. V lost 5 bases to trimming and J lost 0 bases, with 7 bases between them. The V gene's germline CDR1 is SGHTA and CDR2 FQGNSA. DNA for the CDR3: TGTGCCAGCAGCGCGGGGCTGAACACTGAAGCTTTCTTT. Its protein is CASSAGLNTEAFF.

This clone was counted once. This chain links TRBV7-3 with TRBJ2-3, with 7 bases fitting TRBD1. CDR3 length: 15 amino acids. J gave up 2 bases and V 5 bases, and 7 bases lay outside the gene matches. Germline V lookup: CDR1 SGHTA, CDR2 FQGTGA. The CDR3 protein is CASSRQGHFTDTQYF. DNA for the CDR3: TGTGCCAGCAGCCGACAGGGACATTTCACAGATACGCAGTATTTT.

Notes on this clone: A much more abundant neighbour one base away suggests this may be a read error. Other DNA sequences in the same sample also yield this CDR3. The V and J genes are TRBV30 and TRBJ1-3; a weak D match, TRBD1 (6 bases). V shed 0 bases and J shed 0 bases, with 9 bases lying between them. The V gene's germline CDR1 is GTSNPN and CDR2 SVGIG (reference sequence). The CDR3 length is 15 residues. CDR3 bases: TGTGCCTGGAGTGTAGGGGGGAGCTCTGGAAACACCATATATTTT. This sequence encodes CAWSVGGSSGNTIYF.

The chain recombines TRBV6-5 with TRBJ2-1; unclear D gene. Germline CDR1 is MNHEY and CDR2 is SVGAGI. The CDR3 loop spans 11 amino acids. V was clipped by 4 bases and J by 10 bases, with 8 bases between them. CDR3 nucleotide sequence: TGTGCCAGCAGTTCCCCTGGGGAGCAGTTCTTC. This encodes CASSSPGEQFF.

This clone was counted only a few times. Germline and junction disagree at one end, which may indicate a read error. This chain connects TRBV7-7 to TRBJ2-5, with 9 nucleotides matching TRBD2. The CDR3 runs 17 residues. Germline V gives CDR1 SSHAT, CDR2 FNYEAQ (reference sequence). CDR3 nucleotide sequence: TGTGCTAGCAGCCCGGTCTCCAGTCTAGCGGGACAAGAGACCCAGTACTTC. Protein sequence: CASSPVSSLAGQETQYF.

This clone has just one count. The gene calls are TRBV7-9 and TRBJ1-1; 7 bases are shared with TRBD1. This CDR3 is built from 15 residues. The V segment lost 3 bases and the J segment 10 bases; nucleotides outside the gene matches: 14. CDR1 is SEHNR, CDR2 FQNEAQ, per germline (reference sequence). CDR3: CASSFNTRGGVGAFF. CDR3 coding DNA: TGTGCCAGCAGCTTTAACACCAGGGGGGGCGTAGGAGCTTTCTTT. Combining the CDR3 with reference TRBV7-9 and TRBJ1-1 gives the whole variable domain DTGVSQNPRHKITKRGQNVTFRCDPISEHNRLYWYRQTLGQGPEFLTYFQNEAQLEKSRLLSDRFSAERPKGSFSTLEIQRTEQGDSAMYLCASSFNTRGGVGAFFGQGTRLTVV.

This chain uses TRBV23-1 with TRBJ1-5; 8 bases align to TRBD1. TRBV23-1 is annotated as an ORF whose role is uncertain. The CDR3 is 21 amino acids. V lost 8 bases and J lost 0; bases outside the gene matches: 24. CDR3: CASPQVTPRDRYPYSNQPQHF. CDR3 DNA: TGCGCCAGCCCTCAAGTAACCCCCCGGGACAGGTACCCTTATAGCAATCAGCCCCAGCATTTT.

The chain carries TRBV12-5 and TRBJ2-7, with D possibly matching TRBD2 (5 bases). Germline-derived CDR1 and CDR2 are LGHNT and FRNRAP. The ends were cut back, 1 base at V and 3 bases at J, with 10 bases in the middle. The CDR3 consists of 14 residues. DNA for the CDR3: TGTGCTAGTGGTTTGGAACGAGGAGGCTACGAGCAGTACTTC. Translating gives CASGLERGGYEQYF.